Listed here are 22 T cell receptor beta chains from one sample, sequenced in a study of blood T cell repertoires in COVID-19. Profiling relied on immunoSEQ multiplex PCR, and the TCRdb table lists in-frame clones only, not all of them. In the table there are approximately 120,000 clones, roughly 87% of which are singletons. The sample taken for sequencing was PBMCs or T cells enriched from blood (not recorded which). The source of these receptors is a man aged 25-45 years who had recovered from COVID-19.

CDR3 sequence: CASSPWTGNSRGYTF. The CDR3, as DNA: TGTGCCAGCAGCCCTTGGACAGGGAATTCCAGGGGCTACACCTTC. The chain carries TRBV2 and TRBJ1-2; 8 bases fit TRBD1. Germline CDR1 SNHLY, CDR2 FYNNEI. The CDR3 extends over 15 amino acids. The junction had 14 bases not matched to a gene; V was cut back by 6 bases and J by 8 bases.

The chain couples TRBV15 to TRBJ1-4, with TRBD1 matching over 7 bases. This CDR3 is 14 amino acids long. V dropped 5 bases and J dropped 2; count of bases not matched to a gene: 2. The germline gives CDR1 LNHNV, CDR2 YYDKDF (reference sequence). The CDR3 DNA reads TGTGCCACCAGCTGGGACAGCACTAATGAAAAACTGTTTTTT. Protein: CATSWDSTNEKLFF.

The rearrangement uses TRBV18 and TRBJ1-3; 10 bases map to TRBD1. Trimming cost V 1 base and J 1 base; bases outside gene matches: 10. This CDR3 is 19 amino acids long. The V gene's germline CDR1 is KGHSH and CDR2 LQKENI. Here the CDR3 DNA reads TGTGCCAGCTCACCACTGCAATCGACAGGGGGCGTATCTGGAAACACCATATATTTT. Its protein product is CASSPLQSTGGVSGNTIYF.

The rearrangement uses TRBV7-7 and TRBJ2-5; D possibly corresponds to TRBD2 (5 bases). Germline V CDR1 and CDR2: SSHAT, FNYEAQ (reference sequence). The CDR3 contains 14 residues. The germline V and J ends were trimmed by 5 bases and 1 base, with 11 bases remaining between them. The DNA of the CDR3 is TGTGCCAGCAGCCCACTAGACATCCAAGAGACCCAGTACTTC. Encoded protein: CASSPLDIQETQYF.

This clone was seen a single time. The chain joins TRBV5-4 to TRBJ2-1, with 10 bases that match TRBD1. V dropped 4 bases and J dropped 8; count of bases not matched to a gene: 12. CDR1 is SGHNT, CDR2 YYREEE, per germline (reference sequence). The CDR3 extends over 16 amino acids. The CDR3 DNA follows: TGTGCCAGCAGCCCGGGGGCGGGACAGGGGATTCATGAGCAGTTCTTC. This gives the protein CASSPGAGQGIHEQFF.

J is TRBJ1-2 and V is TRBV25-1; TRBD1 matches at 9 bases. The germline V gene encodes CDR1 MGHDK and CDR2 SYGVNS. The CDR3 is made up of 15 amino acids. Trimming removed 6 bases from V and 7 bases from J; junction bases left unmatched: 12. The CDR3 coding sequence is TGTGCCAGCAGGGATGGGACAGGGAGAGCTTTTGGCTACACCTTC. As protein: CASRDGTGRAFGYTF.

The V call is TRBV7-2, the J call TRBJ1-5; TRBD1 matches at 8 bases. CDR3 size: 16 residues. J lost 2 bases, V lost 1 base, and 4 bases had no gene match. Germline V gene lookup returns CDR1 SGHTA and CDR2 FQGNSA. CDR3 sequence (DNA): TGTGCCAGCAGCTTAGGCGACAGGGGCCGCAATCAGCCCCAGCATTTT. Translation: CASSLGDRGRNQPQHF.

V usage is TRBV6-5 and J usage is TRBJ2-3; 8 bases fit TRBD2. The length of the CDR3 is 14 residues. CDR1 MNHEY and CDR2 SVGAGI come from the germline V gene. With 8 bases clipped from V and 2 bases from J, the junction kept 6 bases outside the gene matches. CDR3 sequence: CASSGTRNTDTQYF. The CDR3 DNA is TGTGCCAGCTCCGGGACTAGAAACACAGATACGCAGTATTTT.

This clone has just a few counts. This chain links TRBV7-9 with TRBJ1-6; 8 bases align to TRBD1. In germline, CDR1 is SEHNR, CDR2 FQNEAQ (reference sequence). J gave up 9 bases and V 4 bases, and 8 bases lay outside the gene matches. The CDR3 totals 15 residues. The DNA for the CDR3 is TGTGCCAGCAGCTCCCAAACAGGGGGTGGTTCACCCCTCCACTTT. This gives the protein CASSSQTGGGSPLHF.

The chain uses TRBV13 and TRBJ2-3; 7 nucleotides agree with TRBD2. The J segment lost 4 bases and the V segment lost 1 base, leaving 8 bases of the junction unmatched. Germline CDR1 reads PRHDT; CDR2 reads FYEKMQ (reference sequence). The CDR3 runs 16 residues. CDR3 region: CASSLDAGVGSDTQYF. The CDR3 DNA reads as TGTGCCAGCAGCTTAGATGCGGGAGTCGGCTCAGATACGCAGTATTTT.

The chain combines TRBV3-1 (or the pseudogene TRBV3-2) with TRBJ2-3; no definite D call. This CDR3 spans 14 amino acids. The germline gives CDR1 LGHDT, CDR2 YNNKEL (reference sequence). Trimming stripped 0 bases from V and 2 bases from J, with 6 bases between. CDR3 nucleotide sequence: TGTGCCAGCAGCCAAGATGCCTACACAGATACGCAGTATTTT. Encoded protein: CASSQDAYTDTQYF.

The rearrangement uses TRBV19 and TRBJ2-3; D is unclear. The V gene lost 6 bases and the J gene lost 0 bases, with 7 bases spanning the gap. From germline, CDR1 is LNHDA and CDR2 SQIVND (reference sequence). This CDR3 is 13 amino acids long. The CDR3 DNA reads as TGTGCCAGTAGGACTGTCAGCACAGATACGCAGTATTTT. As protein: CASRTVSTDTQYF.

This clone was counted a single time. The gene calls are TRBV2 and TRBJ1-2; D might be TRBD1 (5 bases). This CDR3 contains 14 residues. Germline V gene lookup returns CDR1 SNHLY and CDR2 FYNNEI. The V and J ends lost 4 bases and 5 bases respectively, with 14 bases between them. The CDR3, as DNA: TGTGCCAGCAGTGTCGCAGGGCGGCGATATGGCTACACCTTC. Translation gives CASSVAGRRYGYTF.

CDR3 bases: TGTGCAAGTCGCCTCAGGCTATACAGGGAAAATGGCAATCAGCCCCAGCATTTT. This codes for CASRLRLYRENGNQPQHF. The chain links TRBV12-2 to TRBJ1-5; the table's D call, TRBD1, was not checked against the DNA. TRBV12-2 corresponds to a pseudogene. The CDR3 length is 18 residues.

Only one count was recorded for this clone. J is TRBJ1-3 and V is TRBV2; 10 bases map to TRBD1. Germline loops: CDR1 SNHLY, CDR2 FYNNEI. J was trimmed by 4 bases and V by 1 base; bases with no gene match: 4. CDR3 length: 16 amino acids. DNA for the CDR3: TGTGCCAGCAGTGAAGGACAGGGGGCGAAAGGAAACACCATATATTTT. Protein product: CASSEGQGAKGNTIYF. Full variable domain (rest looked up from reference TRBV2 and TRBJ1-3): EPEVTQTPSHQVTQMGQEVILRCVPISNHLYFYWYRQILGQKVEFLVSFYNNEISEKSEIFDDQFSVERPDGSNFTLKIRSTKLEDSAMYFCASSEGQGAKGNTIYFGEGSWLTVV.

The V and J genes are TRBV9 and TRBJ2-7, with 7 bases fitting TRBD2. This CDR3 spans 16 amino acids. Per germline, CDR1 SGDLS and CDR2 YYNGEE. The ends lost 1 base at V and 0 bases at J; junction bases unmatched: 7. CDR3 DNA sequence: TGTGCCAGCAGCGTATCCAGGGAGGGTTCCTCCTACGAGCAGTACTTC. This codes for CASSVSREGSSYEQYF.

This chain connects TRBV27 to TRBJ1-2; TRBD1 is a possible D gene (5 bases). CDR1 and CDR2 from the germline V gene are MNHEY and SMNVEV (reference sequence). V was shortened by 0 bases and J by 2 bases, with 7 bases between the two germline ends. CDR3 size: 14 residues. Here the CDR3 reads CASSLSPGNYGYTF. The CDR3 DNA sequence: TGTGCCAGCAGTTTATCGCCAGGGAACTATGGCTACACCTTC.

CDR3 DNA: TGTGCCATCAGTGCGACAGGGGGTGGATATGGCTACACCTTC. Encoded protein: CAISATGGGYGYTF. The rearrangement links TRBV10-3 to TRBJ1-2; 9 bases align to TRBD1. With V trimmed by 4 bases and J by 5 bases, 5 bases remained unmatched. Germline V lookup: CDR1 ENHRY, CDR2 SYGVKD. CDR3 length: 14 residues.

The gene calls are TRBV6-2 or TRBV6-3 and TRBJ2-7; TRBD2 matches 9 bases. The trim removed 2 bases at V and 4 bases at J, leaving 15 bases unmatched. The CDR3 totals 18 residues. Germline V gene sequence: CDR1 MNHEY, CDR2 SVGEGT. The CDR3 is CASSYTPLVAGVQYEQYV. CDR3 coding DNA: TGTGCCAGCAGTTACACCCCTTTGGTAGCGGGGGTTCAGTACGAGCAGTACGTC.

This clone was counted once. V is TRBV27 and J is TRBJ2-6; TRBD1 matches at 7 bases. Germline CDR1 MNHEY, CDR2 SMNVEV (reference sequence). CDR3 length equals 17 residues. V lost 8 bases to trimming and J lost 0 bases; unmatched junction nucleotides: 10. CDR3 DNA: TGTGCCAGCCGGCCCCGGGACAGCTTCTCTGGGGCCAACGTCCTGACTTTC. Translation: CASRPRDSFSGANVLTF.

This clone is a singleton in its sample. V gene TRBV5-1 combines with J gene TRBJ1-4; possible D gene TRBD1, 6 bases. The CDR3 extends over 14 amino acids. The germline V gene encodes CDR1 SGHRS and CDR2 YFSETQ. The ends were cut back, 4 bases at V and 5 bases at J, with 12 bases in the middle. CDR3 sequence (DNA): TGCGCCAGCAGCCCGGACAGCCGAAATGAAAAACTGTTTTTT. Amino acid sequence: CASSPDSRNEKLFF. Complete variable domain (other parts from reference TRBV5-1 and TRBJ1-4): KAGVTQTPRYLIKTRGQQVTLSCSPISGHRSVSWYQQTPGQGLQFLFEYFSETQRNKGNFPGRFSGRQFSNSRSEMNVSTLELGDSALYLCASSPDSRNEKLFFGSGTQLSVL.

The CDR3 bases are TGTGCCAGCAGTACATCAGGGGGCGCCGGTTCACCCCTCCACTTT. It codes for CASSTSGGAGSPLHF. The J gene is TRBJ1-6, the V gene TRBV6-5; 8 nucleotides align to TRBD1. The germline V gene has CDR1 MNHEY and CDR2 SVGAGI. This CDR3 is 15 amino acids long. V shed 5 bases and J 9 bases; nucleotides not matched to a gene: 9.